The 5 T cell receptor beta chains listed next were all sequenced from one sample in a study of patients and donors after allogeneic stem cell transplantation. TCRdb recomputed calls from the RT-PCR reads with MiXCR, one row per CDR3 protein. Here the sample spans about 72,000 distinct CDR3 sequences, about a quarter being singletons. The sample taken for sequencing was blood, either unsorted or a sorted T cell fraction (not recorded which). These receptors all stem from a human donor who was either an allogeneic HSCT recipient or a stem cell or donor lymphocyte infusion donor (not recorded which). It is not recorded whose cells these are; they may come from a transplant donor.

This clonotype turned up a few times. The chain's CDR3 is CASSVGLTRFTDTQYF. The CDR3 DNA is TGCGCCAGCAGCGTAGGACTCACCCGCTTCACAGATACGCAGTATTTT. The rearrangement uses TRBV5-1 and TRBJ2-3, with a possible D match to TRBD2 (5 bases). This CDR3 has 16 amino acids. The ends were cut back, 4 bases at V and 2 bases at J, with 17 bases in the middle. Per germline, CDR1 SGHRS and CDR2 YFSETQ.

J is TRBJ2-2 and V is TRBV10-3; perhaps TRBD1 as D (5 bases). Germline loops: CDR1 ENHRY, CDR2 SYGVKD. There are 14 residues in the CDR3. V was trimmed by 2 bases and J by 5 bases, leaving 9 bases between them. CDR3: CAISEIRETGELFF. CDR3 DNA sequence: TGTGCCATCAGTGAGATCAGGGAAACCGGGGAGCTGTTTTTT.

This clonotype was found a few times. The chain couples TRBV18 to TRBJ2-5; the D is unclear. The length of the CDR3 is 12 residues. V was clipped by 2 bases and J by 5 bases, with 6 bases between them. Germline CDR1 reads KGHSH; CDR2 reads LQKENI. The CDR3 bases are TGTGCCAGCTCACCATTAGGCGAGACCCAGTACTTC. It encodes CASSPLGETQYF.

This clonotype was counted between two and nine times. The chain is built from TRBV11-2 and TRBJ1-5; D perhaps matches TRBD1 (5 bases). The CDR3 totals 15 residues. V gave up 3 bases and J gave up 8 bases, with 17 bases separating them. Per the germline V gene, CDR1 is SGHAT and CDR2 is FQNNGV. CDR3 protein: CASSLGATGFEPQHF. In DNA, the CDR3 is TGTGCCAGCAGCTTGGGAGCAACAGGTTTCGAGCCCCAGCATTTT.

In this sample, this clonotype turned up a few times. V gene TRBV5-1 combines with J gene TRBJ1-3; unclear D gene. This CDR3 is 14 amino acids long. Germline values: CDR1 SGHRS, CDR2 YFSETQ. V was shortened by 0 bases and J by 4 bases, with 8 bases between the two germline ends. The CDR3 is CASSLVGRGNTIYF. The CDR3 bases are TGCGCCAGCAGCTTGGTGGGCAGAGGAAACACCATATATTTT.